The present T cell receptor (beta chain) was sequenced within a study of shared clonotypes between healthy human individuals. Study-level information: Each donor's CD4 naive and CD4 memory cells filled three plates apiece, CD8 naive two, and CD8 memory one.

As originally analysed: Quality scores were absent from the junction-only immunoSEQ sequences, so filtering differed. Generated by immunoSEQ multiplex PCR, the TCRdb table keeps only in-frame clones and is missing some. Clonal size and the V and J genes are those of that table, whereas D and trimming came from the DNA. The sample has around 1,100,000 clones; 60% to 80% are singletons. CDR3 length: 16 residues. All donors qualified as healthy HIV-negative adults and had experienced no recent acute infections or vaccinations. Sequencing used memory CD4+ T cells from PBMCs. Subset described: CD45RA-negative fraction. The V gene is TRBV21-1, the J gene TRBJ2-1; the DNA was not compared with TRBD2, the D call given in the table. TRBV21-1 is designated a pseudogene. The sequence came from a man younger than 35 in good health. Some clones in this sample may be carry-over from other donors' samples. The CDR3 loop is CASSKDWTSGYNEQFF. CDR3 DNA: TGTGCCAGCAGCAAAGATTGGACTAGCGGGTACAATGAGCAGTTCTTC.